This TCR beta chain was recovered during a study of graft-versus-host responses after intestinal transplantation. Overall study context: Anti-thymocyte globulin served as induction for all recipients, who then took tacrolimus and steroids for about 3 years. Study-wide results and limits: Those patients showing graft-donor T cell macrochimerism displayed high graft-versus-host to host-versus-graft clonal ratios in allografts. Early post-transplant HvG declines were associated with peak circulating GvH clone levels. Recipient bone marrow held GvH clones, some seen earlier in ileum or blood.

Comments on this clone: Its target is not known.

Profiled with immunoSEQ multiplex PCR; TCRdb holds only in-frame clones, not every one. Among about 47,000 clones, just under 95% were seen once, and the ten largest hold approximately 1.4%. The CDR3 has 17 residues. After removal of 0 bases from V and 3 bases from J, the junction contained 4 bases not matched to a gene. Looked up from germline, CDR1 is SGHTA and CDR2 is FQGNSA. The source was PBMCs, collected around 48 weeks after intestinal transplant. This clonotype was obtained from a human patient who received an intestinal transplant, so some T cells may come from the graft donor. The V gene is TRBV7-2, the J gene TRBJ2-2, with 10 bases matching TRBD2. The CDR3 DNA reads as TGTGCCAGCAGCTTAGCTGGGCTAGCGGGAGACACCGGGGAGCTGTTTTTT. It translates to CASSLAGLAGDTGELFF.